The 29 T cell receptor beta chains in this list originate from one sample, sequenced in a study of cytomegalovirus exposure and HLA in healthy donors. Clones were read by immunoSEQ multiplex PCR, and TCRdb kept only the in-frame ones, dropping some. The sample lists about 74,000 clones, about 95% occurring once. The sample consisted of PBMCs. These receptors were collected from a woman younger than 30 in good health and CMV-seropositive.

This chain joins TRBV12-5 and TRBJ2-5; 8 positions match TRBD2. With V trimmed by 1 base and J by 2 bases, 6 bases remained unmatched. Per the germline V gene, CDR1 is LGHNT and CDR2 is FRNRAP. The CDR3 has 16 residues. CDR3 sequence (DNA): TGTGCTAGTGGTTTGGGGACTAGCTATGGGCAAGAGACCCAGTACTTC. As protein: CASGLGTSYGQETQYF.

The V and J genes are TRBV4-3 and TRBJ2-7; a weak D match, TRBD1 (5 bases). Per germline, CDR1 LGHNA and CDR2 YSLEER. The V and J ends lost 5 bases and 1 base respectively, with 12 bases between them. The CDR3 is 14 residues long. Written as DNA, the CDR3 is TGCGCCAGCAGCAGACTTCAGGGATCCTACGAGCAGTACTTC. Translating gives CASSRLQGSYEQYF.

The rearrangement joins TRBV9 to TRBJ2-1; 10 nucleotides align to TRBD2. The CDR3 covers 15 residues. Germline V gives CDR1 SGDLS, CDR2 YYNGEE. The junction had 5 bases not matched to a gene; V was cut back by 0 bases and J by 8 bases. The CDR3 region has the DNA TGTGCCAGCAGCGTAGAAATAGCGGGGGGCGATGAGCAGTTCTTC. This sequence encodes CASSVEIAGGDEQFF.

V and J are TRBV5-1 and TRBJ2-3, with TRBD2 identical over 12 bases. The CDR3 sequence is 16 residues long. Trimming took 1 base from V and 2 from J; bases not matched to a gene: 2. The germline gives CDR1 SGHRS, CDR2 YFSETQ. The CDR3 coding sequence is TGCGCCAGCAGCTTGAGGACTAGCGGGAACACAGATACGCAGTATTTT. Protein: CASSLRTSGNTDTQYF.

The CDR3 sequence is CASSVGGADEKLFF. The CDR3, as DNA: TGTGCCAGCAGTGTGGGGGGAGCGGATGAAAAACTGTTTTTT. The chain has TRBV6-1 and TRBJ1-4; D is possibly TRBD1 (5 bases). V gave up 4 bases and J gave up 6 bases, with 12 bases separating them. The CDR3 length is 14 residues. Germline CDR1 reads MNHNS; CDR2 reads SASEGT.

The chain recombines TRBV5-1 with TRBJ2-7; a possible D gene is TRBD1 (6 bases). The ends were cut back, 2 bases at V and 5 bases at J, with 8 bases in the middle. CDR3 length: 12 amino acids. Germline assignment: CDR1 SGHRS and CDR2 YFSETQ. CDR3 region: CASSLHRDEQYF. DNA for the CDR3: TGCGCCAGCAGCTTACACAGGGACGAGCAGTACTTC.

The chain is built from TRBV5-1 and TRBJ1-2, with a weak D call TRBD1 (5 bases). Germline V gives CDR1 SGHRS, CDR2 YFSETQ. The CDR3 spans 14 residues. With 0 bases removed from V and 6 bases from J, the gap between germline ends came to 12 bases. The CDR3: CASSLATGGDGYTF. The CDR3 bases are TGCGCCAGCAGCTTGGCCACCGGAGGGGATGGCTACACCTTC.

V and J are TRBV15 and TRBJ1-3; no firm D call. The CDR3 has 15 amino acids. Germline V gene lookup returns CDR1 LNHNV and CDR2 YYDKDF (reference sequence). Between the trimmed V and J ends, which lost 0 bases and 4 bases, there was a span of 10 bases. The CDR3 sequence: CATSREAGLGNTIYF. The CDR3 DNA reads as TGTGCCACCAGCAGAGAGGCGGGATTGGGAAACACCATATATTTT.

The CDR3 loop reads CASSVRSSGNTIYF. The CDR3 DNA is TGTGCCAGCAGCGTTCGGTCCTCTGGAAACACCATATATTTT. V gene TRBV9 combines with J gene TRBJ1-3; no clear D gene. CDR1 is SGDLS and CDR2 is YYNGEE in the germline V gene. This CDR3 is built from 14 residues. Trimming took off 2 bases at V and 0 bases at J, with 6 bases between the two ends.

This chain joins TRBV6-5 and TRBJ2-1, with a tentative D call TRBD2 (6 bases). There are 14 residues in the CDR3. Germline V lookup: CDR1 MNHEY, CDR2 SVGAGI. CDR3 protein: CARGKAGYYNEQFF. In DNA form, the CDR3 reads TGTGCTCGGGGGAAGGCAGGGTACTACAATGAGCAGTTCTTC.

The chain carries TRBV6-1 and TRBJ2-1; 7 nucleotides match TRBD1. Germline V gene lookup returns CDR1 MNHNS and CDR2 SASEGT. Trimming took 3 bases from V and 0 from J; bases not matched to a gene: 5. The CDR3 runs to 16 residues. As DNA, the CDR3 is TGTGCCAGCAGTGACACCGGGACAGTCTCCTACAATGAGCAGTTCTTC. It encodes CASSDTGTVSYNEQFF.

The chain couples TRBV27 to TRBJ2-4; 8 bases line up with TRBD2. Germline V lookup: CDR1 MNHEY, CDR2 SMNVEV (reference sequence). The CDR3 has 13 amino acids. The ends lost 6 bases at V and 5 bases at J; junction bases unmatched: 3. CDR3 protein: CASRGLGENIQYF. CDR3 nucleotides: TGTGCCAGCAGGGGACTAGGGGAAAACATTCAGTACTTC.

This chain connects TRBV6-1 to TRBJ2-2; 14 nucleotides line up with TRBD2. V lost 4 bases to trimming and J lost 6 bases; unmatched junction nucleotides: 4. The CDR3 is 16 residues long. Germline V gives CDR1 MNHNS, CDR2 SASEGT. CDR3 nucleotides: TGTGCCAGCAGTGCTGCGGGACTAGCGGGAGCCGGGGAGCTGTTTTTT. Translating gives CASSAAGLAGAGELFF.

V and J are TRBV19 and TRBJ1-3; 7 bases align to TRBD1. The CDR3 is 19 residues long. The germline V gene has CDR1 LNHDA and CDR2 SQIVND (reference sequence). Germline trimming cut 6 bases from V and 7 bases from J; bases unmatched to any gene: 24. The CDR3 reads CASRKGAHKEVVQENTIYF. The CDR3 bases are TGTGCCAGTAGAAAGGGGGCACATAAGGAGGTTGTTCAAGAGAACACCATATATTTT.

The chain joins TRBV5-4 to TRBJ1-2; TRBD1 aligns across 8 bases. CDR3 length: 12 amino acids. CDR1 and CDR2 from the germline V gene are SGHNT and YYREEE (reference sequence). Trimming at V came to 0 bases and at J to 10 bases, leaving 2 bases not matched to a gene. DNA for the CDR3: TGTGCCAGCAGCTTGGGACAGGGGACCTACACCTTC. Encoded protein: CASSLGQGTYTF. Supplemented by reference TRBV5-4 and TRBJ1-2, the full variable domain reads ETGVTQSPTHLIKTRGQQVTLRCSSQSGHNTVSWYQQALGQGPQFIFQYYREEENGRGNFPPRFSGLQFPNYSSELNVNALELDDSALYLCASSLGQGTYTFGSGTRLTVV.

This chain joins TRBV6-4 and TRBJ2-1; 9 bases line up with TRBD2. Unmatched junction bases numbered 3, after V lost 4 bases and J lost 2 bases. Germline V gives CDR1 MRHNA, CDR2 SNTAGT. This CDR3 has 15 residues. The CDR3: CASSATSGAYNEQFF. For the CDR3, the DNA is TGTGCCAGCAGTGCGACTAGCGGAGCCTACAATGAGCAGTTCTTC.

In its sample, this clone was seen once. V is TRBV2 and J is TRBJ2-1, with a possible D match to TRBD2 (7 bases). Trimming shortened V by 5 bases and J by 2 bases, and 13 bases separated the two germline ends. The CDR3 sequence is 15 residues long. CDR1 is SNHLY, CDR2 FYNNEI, per germline. The CDR3 sequence: CASSIPGGPYNEQFF. The CDR3 DNA follows: TGTGCCAGCAGTATTCCGGGGGGCCCCTACAATGAGCAGTTCTTC.

The chain employs TRBV4-1 and TRBJ1-5, with a tentative D call TRBD1 (5 bases). Trimming pared 5 bases from V and 3 bases from J, leaving 11 bases between. The CDR3 is made up of 14 amino acids. In germline, CDR1 is MGHRA, CDR2 YSYEKL. CDR3 residues: CASSSDRINQPQHF. As DNA, the CDR3 is TGCGCCAGCAGCTCCGACAGAATCAATCAGCCCCAGCATTTT.

The rearrangement links TRBV15 to TRBJ1-6; a possible D gene is TRBD1 (5 bases). The V gene's germline CDR1 is LNHNV and CDR2 YYDKDF (reference sequence). The CDR3 has 18 residues. V was clipped by 0 bases and J by 0 bases, with 12 bases between them. This CDR3 is CATSRETAENSYNSPLHF. In nucleotides, the CDR3 is TGTGCCACCAGCAGAGAGACAGCTGAAAACTCCTATAATTCACCCCTCCACTTT.

The V and J genes are TRBV6-4 and TRBJ2-1, with a tentative D call TRBD1 (5 bases). This CDR3 has 16 residues. The germline V gene encodes CDR1 MRHNA and CDR2 SNTAGT. V was cut by 0 bases and J by 6 bases, with 15 bases left in between. The CDR3 DNA is TGTGCCAGCAGTGACTCAAAGGGGTCGGTGGCCAATGAGCAGTTCTTC. This codes for CASSDSKGSVANEQFF.

V gene TRBV6-6 combines with J gene TRBJ1-4, with TRBD1 matching 7 bases. The V segment lost 2 bases and the J segment 12 bases; nucleotides outside the gene matches: 6. This CDR3 spans 13 amino acids. Germline V gene sequence: CDR1 MNHNY, CDR2 SVGAGI (reference sequence). The CDR3 bases are TGTGCCAGCAGTTACGCCGACAGGGAGGAACTGTTTTTT. It encodes CASSYADREELFF.

The chain uses TRBV12-5 and TRBJ1-6; 7 nucleotides align to TRBD1. Looked up from germline, CDR1 is LGHNT and CDR2 is FRNRAP. J lost 7 bases, V lost 4 bases, and 4 bases had no gene match. The CDR3 sequence is 14 residues long. CDR3 DNA: TGTGCTAGTGGTTCGGGACAGAGGAATTCACCCCTCCACTTT. Protein sequence: CASGSGQRNSPLHF.

The chain couples TRBV25-1 to TRBJ1-2; 7 bases map to TRBD1. Trimming at V came to 5 bases and at J to 7 bases, leaving 10 bases not matched to a gene. Per the germline V gene, CDR1 is MGHDK and CDR2 is SYGVNS. The CDR3 contains 14 residues. The CDR3 DNA reads as TGTGCCAGCAGTAAGGGGGCAGGGGAAAGTGGCTACACCTTC. Amino acids: CASSKGAGESGYTF.

The chain links TRBV5-1 to TRBJ1-1, with a possible D match to TRBD1 (6 bases). V was clipped by 0 bases and J by 0 bases, with 12 bases between them. This CDR3 spans 16 amino acids. The germline gives CDR1 SGHRS, CDR2 YFSETQ. The CDR3 DNA reads as TGCGCCAGCAGCTTGGACGGTGGGGGCCTGAACACTGAAGCTTTCTTT. It encodes CASSLDGGGLNTEAFF.

This chain uses TRBV9 with TRBJ2-7; TRBD2 agrees at 8 bases. Germline V gives CDR1 SGDLS, CDR2 YYNGEE. Trimming removed 2 bases from V and 2 bases from J; junction bases left unmatched: 6. This CDR3 contains 15 residues. CDR3 in DNA: TGTGCCAGCAGCGTCGCGGGGGGCTCCACCTACGAGCAGTACTTC. Translating it yields CASSVAGGSTYEQYF.

The genes are TRBV7-2 and TRBJ1-1; D is perhaps TRBD1 (5 bases). The CDR3 totals 15 residues. Germline V gene lookup returns CDR1 SGHTA and CDR2 FQGNSA. V lost 7 bases and J 1 base, leaving 16 bases between the germline ends. CDR3 loop: CASNYRGGSNTEAFF. In DNA, the CDR3 is TGTGCCAGCAACTACCGGGGGGGGTCGAACACTGAAGCTTTCTTT. Together with reference TRBV7-2 and TRBJ1-1, the CDR3 gives the full variable domain: GAGVSQSPSNKVTEKGKDVELRCDPISGHTALYWYRQSLGQGLEFLIYFQGNSAPDKSGLPSDRFSAERTGGSVSTLTIQRTQQEDSAVYLCASNYRGGSNTEAFFGQGTRLTVV.

The chain uses TRBV4-2 and TRBJ2-2; 9 bases line up with TRBD1. Trimming took 2 bases from V and 4 from J; bases not matched to a gene: 11. Looked up from germline, CDR1 is LGHNA and CDR2 is YNFKEQ. The CDR3 consists of 18 residues. CDR3 region: CASSQMYAGQGVTGELFF. DNA for the CDR3: TGTGCCAGCAGCCAAATGTACGCGGGACAGGGTGTCACCGGGGAGCTGTTTTTT.

This clone was counted a single time. The rearrangement uses TRBV11-2 and TRBJ2-2, with D possibly being TRBD2 (5 bases). Germline V gene lookup returns CDR1 SGHAT and CDR2 FQNNGV. The CDR3 loop spans 14 amino acids. The germline V and J ends were trimmed by 8 bases and 4 bases, with 14 bases remaining between them. The CDR3 coding sequence is TGTGCCAGCGTGAGGGCACGAGTCACCGGGGAGCTGTTTTTT. Its protein product is CASVRARVTGELFF.

This chain joins TRBV29-1 and TRBJ2-7; 9 nucleotides match TRBD2. Germline V CDR1 and CDR2: SQVTM, ANQGSEA. There are 13 residues in the CDR3. The V and J ends lost 7 bases and 5 bases, in that order; junction bases with no gene match: 9. CDR3 coding DNA: TGCAGCGACCCTGTAGCGGGGGAGGACGAGCAGTACTTC. Its translation: CSDPVAGEDEQYF.